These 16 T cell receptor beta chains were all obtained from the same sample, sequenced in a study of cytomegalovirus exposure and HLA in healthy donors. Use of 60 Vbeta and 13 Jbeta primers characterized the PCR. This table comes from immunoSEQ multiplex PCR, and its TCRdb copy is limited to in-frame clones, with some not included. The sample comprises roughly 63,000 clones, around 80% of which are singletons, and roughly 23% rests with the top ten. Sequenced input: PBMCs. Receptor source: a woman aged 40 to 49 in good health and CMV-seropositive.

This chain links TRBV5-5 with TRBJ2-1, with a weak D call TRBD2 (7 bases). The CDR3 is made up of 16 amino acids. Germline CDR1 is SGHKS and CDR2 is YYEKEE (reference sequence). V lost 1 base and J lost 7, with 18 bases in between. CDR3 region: CASSLSERGALNEQFF. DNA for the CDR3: TGTGCCAGCAGCTTGAGCGAACGGGGGGCGTTAAATGAGCAGTTCTTC.

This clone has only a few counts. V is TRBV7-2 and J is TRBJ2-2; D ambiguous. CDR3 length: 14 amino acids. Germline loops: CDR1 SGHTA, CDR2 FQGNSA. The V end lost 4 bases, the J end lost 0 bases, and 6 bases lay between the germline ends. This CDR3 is CASSSGANTGELFF. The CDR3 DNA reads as TGTGCCAGCAGCTCGGGTGCGAACACCGGGGAGCTGTTTTTT.

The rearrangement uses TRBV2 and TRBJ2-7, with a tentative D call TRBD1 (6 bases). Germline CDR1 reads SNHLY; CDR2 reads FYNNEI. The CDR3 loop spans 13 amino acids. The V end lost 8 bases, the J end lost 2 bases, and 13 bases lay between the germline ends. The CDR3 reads CASQDRPPYEQYF. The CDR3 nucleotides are TGTGCCAGCCAAGACAGGCCCCCCTACGAGCAGTACTTC.

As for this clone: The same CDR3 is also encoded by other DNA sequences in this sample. CDR3 sequence reads: CASSSRDNSPLHF. In DNA, the CDR3 is TGCGCCAGCAGCTCCAGGGATAATTCACCCCTCCACTTT. This chain uses TRBV5-1 with TRBJ1-6; TRBD1 is a possible D gene (5 bases). The V end lost 3 bases, the J end lost 5 bases, and 6 bases lay between the germline ends. The CDR3 is 13 amino acids. Germline lookup yields CDR1 SGHRS and CDR2 YFSETQ.

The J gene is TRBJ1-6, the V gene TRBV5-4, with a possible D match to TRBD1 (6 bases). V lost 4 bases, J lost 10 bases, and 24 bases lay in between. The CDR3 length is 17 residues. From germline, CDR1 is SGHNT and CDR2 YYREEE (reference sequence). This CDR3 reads CASSQGSGAGTVSPLHF. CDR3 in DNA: TGTGCCAGCAGCCAGGGGTCAGGCGCAGGGACGGTGTCACCCCTCCACTTT.

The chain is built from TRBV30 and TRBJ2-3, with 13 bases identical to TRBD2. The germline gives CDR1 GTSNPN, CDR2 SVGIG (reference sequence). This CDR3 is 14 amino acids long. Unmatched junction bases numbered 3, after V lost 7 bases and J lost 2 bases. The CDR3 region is CASTSGGNTDTQYF. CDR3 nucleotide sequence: TGTGCCTCGACTAGCGGGGGGAACACAGATACGCAGTATTTT.

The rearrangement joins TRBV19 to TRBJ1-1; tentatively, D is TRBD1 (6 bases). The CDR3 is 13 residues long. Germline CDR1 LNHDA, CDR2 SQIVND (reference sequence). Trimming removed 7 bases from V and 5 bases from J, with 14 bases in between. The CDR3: CASKGQVETEAFF. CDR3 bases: TGTGCCAGTAAGGGACAAGTGGAGACTGAAGCTTTCTTT.

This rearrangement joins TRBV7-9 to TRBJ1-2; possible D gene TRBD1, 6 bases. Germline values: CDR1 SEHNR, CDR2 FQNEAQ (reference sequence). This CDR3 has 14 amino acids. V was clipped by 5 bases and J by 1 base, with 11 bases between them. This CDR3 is CASSHRAINYGYTF. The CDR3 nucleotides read TGTGCCAGCAGCCACAGGGCTATTAACTATGGCTACACCTTC. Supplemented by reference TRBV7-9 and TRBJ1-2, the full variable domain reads DTGVSQNPRHKITKRGQNVTFRCDPISEHNRLYWYRQTLGQGPEFLTYFQNEAQLEKSRLLSDRFSAERPKGSFSTLEIQRTEQGDSAMYLCASSHRAINYGYTFGSGTRLTVV.

The CDR3 is CASSVQGGDEKLFF. The CDR3 DNA sequence: TGTGCCAGCAGCGTACAGGGGGGGGATGAAAAACTGTTTTTT. The V gene is TRBV2, the J gene TRBJ1-4; 8 nucleotides align to TRBD1. Germline-derived CDR1 and CDR2 are SNHLY and FYNNEI. The CDR3 runs to 14 residues. Losses at the gene ends were 6 bases for V and 6 bases for J; bases not matched to a gene: 6.

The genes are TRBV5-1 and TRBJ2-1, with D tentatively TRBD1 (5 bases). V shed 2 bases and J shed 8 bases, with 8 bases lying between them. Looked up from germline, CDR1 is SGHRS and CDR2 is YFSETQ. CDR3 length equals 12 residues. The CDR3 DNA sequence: TGCGCCAGCAGCTTCTGGGGCGATGAGCAGTTCTTC. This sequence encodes CASSFWGDEQFF.

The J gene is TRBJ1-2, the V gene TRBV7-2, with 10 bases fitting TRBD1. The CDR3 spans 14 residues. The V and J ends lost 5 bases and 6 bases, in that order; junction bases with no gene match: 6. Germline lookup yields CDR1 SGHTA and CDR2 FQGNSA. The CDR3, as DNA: TGTGCCAGCAGCGCGACAGGGGGCCGGGATGGCTACACCTTC. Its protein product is CASSATGGRDGYTF.

The CDR3 reads CASRRQGLNEQFF. The CDR3 DNA follows: TGTGCCAGCAGAAGACAGGGTCTCAATGAGCAGTTCTTC. The V gene is TRBV6-6, the J gene TRBJ2-1; TRBD1 matches at 7 bases. CDR1 is MNHNY and CDR2 is SVGAGI in the germline V gene (reference sequence). Germline trimming cut 6 bases from V and 6 bases from J; bases unmatched to any gene: 5. This CDR3 comprises 13 residues.

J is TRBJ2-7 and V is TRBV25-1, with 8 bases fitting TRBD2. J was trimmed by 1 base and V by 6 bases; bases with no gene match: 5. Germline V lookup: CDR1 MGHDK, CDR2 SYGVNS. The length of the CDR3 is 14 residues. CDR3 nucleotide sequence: TGTGCCAGCAGAAATAGCGGGGCTTCCTACGAGCAGTACTTC. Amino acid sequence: CASRNSGASYEQYF.

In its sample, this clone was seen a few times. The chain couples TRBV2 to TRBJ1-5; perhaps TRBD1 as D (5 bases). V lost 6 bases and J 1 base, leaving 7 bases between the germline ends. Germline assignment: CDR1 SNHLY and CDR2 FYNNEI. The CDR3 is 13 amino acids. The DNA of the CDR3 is TGTGCCAGCAGGCGGGACAGCAATCAGCCCCAGCATTTT. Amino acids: CASRRDSNQPQHF.

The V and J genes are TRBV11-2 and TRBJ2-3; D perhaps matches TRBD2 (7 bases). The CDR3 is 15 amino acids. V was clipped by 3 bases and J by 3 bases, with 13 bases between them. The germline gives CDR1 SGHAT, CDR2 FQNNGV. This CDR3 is CASSLVGGRTDTQYF. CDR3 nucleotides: TGTGCCAGCAGCTTGGTGGGGGGGCGGACAGATACGCAGTATTTT.

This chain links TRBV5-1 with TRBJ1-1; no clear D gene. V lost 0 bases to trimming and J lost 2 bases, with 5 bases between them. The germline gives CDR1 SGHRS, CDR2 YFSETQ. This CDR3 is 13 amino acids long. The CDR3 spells CASSLGSNTEAFF. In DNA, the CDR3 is TGCGCCAGCAGCTTGGGGAGTAACACTGAAGCTTTCTTT.